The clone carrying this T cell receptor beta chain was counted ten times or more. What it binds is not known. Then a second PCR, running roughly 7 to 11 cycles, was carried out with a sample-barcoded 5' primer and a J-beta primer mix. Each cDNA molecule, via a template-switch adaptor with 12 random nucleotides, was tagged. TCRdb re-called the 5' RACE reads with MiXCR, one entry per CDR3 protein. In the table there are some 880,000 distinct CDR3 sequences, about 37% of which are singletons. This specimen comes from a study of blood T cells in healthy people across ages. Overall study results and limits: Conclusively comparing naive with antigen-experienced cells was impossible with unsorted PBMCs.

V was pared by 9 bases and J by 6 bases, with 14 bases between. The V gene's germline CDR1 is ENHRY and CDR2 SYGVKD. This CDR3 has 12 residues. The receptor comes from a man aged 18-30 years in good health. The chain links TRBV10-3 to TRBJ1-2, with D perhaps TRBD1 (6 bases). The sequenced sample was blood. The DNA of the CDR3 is TGTGCCATAACAGGGAACGAGGATGGCTACACCTTC. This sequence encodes CAITGNEDGYTF.